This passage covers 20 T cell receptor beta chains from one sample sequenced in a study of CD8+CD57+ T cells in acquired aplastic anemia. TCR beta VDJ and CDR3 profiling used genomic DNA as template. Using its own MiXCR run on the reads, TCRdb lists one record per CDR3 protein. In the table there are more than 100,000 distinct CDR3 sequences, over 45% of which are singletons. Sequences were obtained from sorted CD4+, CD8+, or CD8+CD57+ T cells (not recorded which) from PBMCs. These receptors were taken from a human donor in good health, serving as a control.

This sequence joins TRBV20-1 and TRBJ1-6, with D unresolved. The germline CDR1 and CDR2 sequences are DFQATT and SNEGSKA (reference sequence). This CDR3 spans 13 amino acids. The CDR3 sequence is CTTDGAVTSPLHF. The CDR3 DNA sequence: TGCACTACGGACGGCGCGGTAACCTCACCCCTCCACTTT.

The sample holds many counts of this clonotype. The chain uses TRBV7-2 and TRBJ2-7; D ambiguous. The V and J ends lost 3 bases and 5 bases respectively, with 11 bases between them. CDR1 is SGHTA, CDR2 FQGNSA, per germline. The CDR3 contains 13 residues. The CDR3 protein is CASSFSNEDEQYF. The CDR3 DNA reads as TGTGCCAGCAGCTTCTCTAATGAGGACGAGCAGTACTTC.

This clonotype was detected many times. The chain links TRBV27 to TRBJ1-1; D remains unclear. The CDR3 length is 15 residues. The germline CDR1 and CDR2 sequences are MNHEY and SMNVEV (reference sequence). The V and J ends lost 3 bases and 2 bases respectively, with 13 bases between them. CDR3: CASSLGRKLNTEAFF. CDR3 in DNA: TGTGCCAGCAGTTTGGGAAGAAAACTAAACACTGAAGCTTTCTTT.

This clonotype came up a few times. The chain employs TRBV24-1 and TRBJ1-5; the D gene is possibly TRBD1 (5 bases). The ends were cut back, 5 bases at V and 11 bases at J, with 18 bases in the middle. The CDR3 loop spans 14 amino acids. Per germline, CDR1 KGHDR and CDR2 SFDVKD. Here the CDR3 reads CATSVLVELQAQHF. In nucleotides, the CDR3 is TGTGCCACCAGTGTCCTAGTCGAATTACAGGCCCAGCATTTT.

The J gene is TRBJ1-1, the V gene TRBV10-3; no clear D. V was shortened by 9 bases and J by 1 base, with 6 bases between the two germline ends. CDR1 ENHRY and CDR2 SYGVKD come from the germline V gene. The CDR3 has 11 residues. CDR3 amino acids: CAISGNTEAFF. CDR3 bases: TGTGCCATTTCAGGGAACACTGAAGCTTTCTTT.

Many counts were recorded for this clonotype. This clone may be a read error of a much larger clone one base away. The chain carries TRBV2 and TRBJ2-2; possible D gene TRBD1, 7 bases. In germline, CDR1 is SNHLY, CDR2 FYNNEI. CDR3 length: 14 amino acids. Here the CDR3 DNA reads TGTGCCAGCAGCGCAGGACAGGCCGGCGGGGAGCTGTCTTTT. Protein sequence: CASSAGQAGGELSF.

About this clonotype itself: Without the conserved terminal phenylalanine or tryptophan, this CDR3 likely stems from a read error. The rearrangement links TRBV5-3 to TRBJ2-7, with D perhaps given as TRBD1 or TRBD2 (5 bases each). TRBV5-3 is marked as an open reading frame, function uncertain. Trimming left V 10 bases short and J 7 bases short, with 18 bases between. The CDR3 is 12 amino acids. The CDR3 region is CAGSPWGLEQYL. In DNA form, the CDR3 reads TGTGCCGGCAGCCCGTGGGGGTTAGAGCAGTACCTC.

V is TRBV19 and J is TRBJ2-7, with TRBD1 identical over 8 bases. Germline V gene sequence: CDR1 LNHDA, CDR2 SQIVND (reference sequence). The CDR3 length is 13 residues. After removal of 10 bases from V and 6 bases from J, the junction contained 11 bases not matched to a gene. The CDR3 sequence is CATAGTGASEQYF. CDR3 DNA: TGTGCCACCGCCGGGACAGGTGCTTCCGAGCAGTACTTC.

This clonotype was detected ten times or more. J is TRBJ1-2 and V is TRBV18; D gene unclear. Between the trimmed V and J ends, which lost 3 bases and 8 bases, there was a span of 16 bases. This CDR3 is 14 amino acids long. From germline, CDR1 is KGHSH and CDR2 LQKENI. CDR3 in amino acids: CASSPQEWKSGYTF. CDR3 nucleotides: TGTGCCAGCTCACCGCAAGAATGGAAGTCGGGCTACACCTTC.

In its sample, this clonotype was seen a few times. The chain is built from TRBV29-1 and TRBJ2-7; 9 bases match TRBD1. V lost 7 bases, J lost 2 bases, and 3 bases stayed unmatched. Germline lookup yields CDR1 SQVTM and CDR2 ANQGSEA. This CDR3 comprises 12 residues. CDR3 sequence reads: CSAGTGTYEQYF. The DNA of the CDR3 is TGCAGCGCTGGGACAGGGACCTACGAGCAGTACTTC.

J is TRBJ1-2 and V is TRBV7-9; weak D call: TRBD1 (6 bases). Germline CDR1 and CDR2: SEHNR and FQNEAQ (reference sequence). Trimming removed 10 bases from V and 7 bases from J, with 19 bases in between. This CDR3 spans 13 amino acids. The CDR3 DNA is TGTGCCACCTCCACTGGGGGCGCGGGTGGCTACACCTTC. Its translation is CATSTGGAGGYTF.

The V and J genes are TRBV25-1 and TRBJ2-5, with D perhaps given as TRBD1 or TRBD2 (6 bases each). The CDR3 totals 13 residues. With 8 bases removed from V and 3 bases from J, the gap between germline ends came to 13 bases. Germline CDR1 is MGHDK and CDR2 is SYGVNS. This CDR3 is CASGGPIKETQYF. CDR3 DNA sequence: TGTGCCAGCGGGGGGCCAATTAAAGAGACCCAGTACTTC.

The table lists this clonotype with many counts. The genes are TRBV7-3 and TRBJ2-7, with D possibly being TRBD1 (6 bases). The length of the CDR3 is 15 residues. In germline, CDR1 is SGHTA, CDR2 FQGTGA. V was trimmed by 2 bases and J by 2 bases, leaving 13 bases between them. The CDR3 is CASSLSYGQTYEQYF. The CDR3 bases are TGTGCCAGCAGCTTATCCTACGGACAGACCTACGAGCAGTACTTC. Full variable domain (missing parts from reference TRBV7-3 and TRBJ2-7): GAGVSQTPSNKVTEKGKYVELRCDPISGHTALYWYRQSLGQGPEFLIYFQGTGAADDSGLPNDRFFAVRPEGSVSTLKIQRTERGDSAVYLCASSLSYGQTYEQYFGPGTRLTVT.

The CDR3 spells CASSPQASYEQFF. CDR3 nucleotide sequence: TGTGCCAGCAGCCCCCAGGCGAGCTATGAGCAGTTCTTC. V is TRBV5-5 and J is TRBJ2-1; D not certain. There are 13 residues in the CDR3. Germline CDR1 and CDR2: SGHKS and YYEKEE (reference sequence). V lost 4 bases, J lost 8 bases, and 13 bases lay in between.

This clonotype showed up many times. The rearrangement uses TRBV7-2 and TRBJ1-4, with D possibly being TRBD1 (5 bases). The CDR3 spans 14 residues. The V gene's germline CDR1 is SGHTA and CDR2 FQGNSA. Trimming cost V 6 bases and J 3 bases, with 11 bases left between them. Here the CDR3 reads CASRRGRSNEKLFF. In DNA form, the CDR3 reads TGTGCCAGCAGACGGGGACGCTCTAATGAAAAACTGTTTTTT.

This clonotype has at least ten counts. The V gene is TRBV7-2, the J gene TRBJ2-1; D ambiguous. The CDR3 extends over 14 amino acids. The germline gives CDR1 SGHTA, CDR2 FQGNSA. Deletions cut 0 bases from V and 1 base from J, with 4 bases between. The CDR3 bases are TGTGCCAGCAGCTTAGCGGGGTCCTACAATGAGCAGTTCTTC. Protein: CASSLAGSYNEQFF. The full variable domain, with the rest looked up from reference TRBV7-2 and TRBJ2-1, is GAGVSQSPSNKVTEKGKDVELRCDPISGHTALYWYRQSLGQGLEFLIYFQGNSAPDKSGLPSDRFSAERTGGSVSTLTIQRTQQEDSAVYLCASSLAGSYNEQFFGPGTRLTVL.

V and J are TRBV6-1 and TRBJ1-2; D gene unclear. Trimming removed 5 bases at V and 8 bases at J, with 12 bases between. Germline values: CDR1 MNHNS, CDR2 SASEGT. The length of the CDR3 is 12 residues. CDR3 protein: CASSPRGGGYTF. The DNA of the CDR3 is TGTGCCAGCAGTCCGCGGGGAGGGGGCTACACCTTC.

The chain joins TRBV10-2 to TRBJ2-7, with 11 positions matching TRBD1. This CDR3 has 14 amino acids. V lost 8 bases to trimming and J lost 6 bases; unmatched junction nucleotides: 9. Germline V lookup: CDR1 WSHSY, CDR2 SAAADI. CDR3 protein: CASRPGTGGSEQYF. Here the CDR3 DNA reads TGCGCCAGCCGTCCTGGGACAGGGGGTAGCGAGCAGTACTTC.

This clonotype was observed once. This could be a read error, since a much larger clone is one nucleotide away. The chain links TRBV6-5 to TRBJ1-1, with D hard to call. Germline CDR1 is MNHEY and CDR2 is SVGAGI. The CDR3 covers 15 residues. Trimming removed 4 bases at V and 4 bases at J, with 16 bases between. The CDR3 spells CASSLEHSASTEAFF. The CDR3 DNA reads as TGTGCCAGCAGTTTAGAGCATTCAGCGAGCACTGAAGCTTTCTTT.

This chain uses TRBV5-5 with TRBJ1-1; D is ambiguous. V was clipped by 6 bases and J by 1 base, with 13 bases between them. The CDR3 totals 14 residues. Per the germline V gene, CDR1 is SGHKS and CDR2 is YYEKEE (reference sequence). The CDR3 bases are TGTGCCAGCACCTGGGGTCAGAGGAACACTGAAGCTTTCTTT. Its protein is CASTWGQRNTEAFF. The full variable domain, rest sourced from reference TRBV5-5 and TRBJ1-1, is DAGVTQSPTHLIKTRGQQVTLRCSPISGHKSVSWYQQVLGQGPQFIFQYYEKEERGRGNFPDRFSARQFPNYSSELNVNALLLGDSALYLCASTWGQRNTEAFFGQGTRLTVV.